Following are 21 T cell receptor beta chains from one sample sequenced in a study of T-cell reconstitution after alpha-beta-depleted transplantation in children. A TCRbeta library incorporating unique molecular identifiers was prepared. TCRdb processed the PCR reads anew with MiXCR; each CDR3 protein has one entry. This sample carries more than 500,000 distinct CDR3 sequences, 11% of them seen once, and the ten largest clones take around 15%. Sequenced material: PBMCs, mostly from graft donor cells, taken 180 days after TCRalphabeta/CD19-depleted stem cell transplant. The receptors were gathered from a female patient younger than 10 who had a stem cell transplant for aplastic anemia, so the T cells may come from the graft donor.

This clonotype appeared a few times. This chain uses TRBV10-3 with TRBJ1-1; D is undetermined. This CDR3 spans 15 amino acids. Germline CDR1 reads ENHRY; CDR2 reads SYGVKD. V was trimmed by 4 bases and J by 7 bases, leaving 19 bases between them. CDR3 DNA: TGTGCCATCAGTGCGAGGACTCCAGCCCGTGGTGAAGCTTTCTTT. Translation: CAISARTPARGEAFF.

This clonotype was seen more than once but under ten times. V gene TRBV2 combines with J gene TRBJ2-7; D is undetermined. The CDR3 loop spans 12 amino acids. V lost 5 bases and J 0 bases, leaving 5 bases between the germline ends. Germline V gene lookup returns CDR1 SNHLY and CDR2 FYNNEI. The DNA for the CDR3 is TGTGCCAGCAGTAAAAGCTCCTACGAGCAGTACGTC. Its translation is CASSKSSYEQYV.

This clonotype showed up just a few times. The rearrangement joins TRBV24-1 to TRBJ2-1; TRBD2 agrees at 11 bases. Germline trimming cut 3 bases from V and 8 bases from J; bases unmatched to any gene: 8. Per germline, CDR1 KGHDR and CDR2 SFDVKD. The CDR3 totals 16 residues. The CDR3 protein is CATSDLGSGRDDEQFF. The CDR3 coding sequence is TGTGCCACCAGTGATCTTGGTAGCGGGAGGGATGATGAGCAGTTCTTC.

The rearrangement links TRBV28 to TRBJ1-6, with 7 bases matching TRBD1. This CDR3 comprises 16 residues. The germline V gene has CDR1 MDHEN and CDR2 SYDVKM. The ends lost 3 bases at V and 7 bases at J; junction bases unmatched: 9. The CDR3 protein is CASSFPRTGWNSPLHF. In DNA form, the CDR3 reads TGTGCCAGCAGTTTTCCGCGGACAGGCTGGAATTCACCCCTCCACTTT. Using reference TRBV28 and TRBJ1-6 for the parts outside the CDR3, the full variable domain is DVKVTQSSRYLVKRTGEKVFLECVQDMDHENMFWYRQDPGLGLRLIYFSYDVKMKEKGDIPEGYSVSREKKERFSLILESASTNQTSMYLCASSFPRTGWNSPLHFGNGTRLTVT.

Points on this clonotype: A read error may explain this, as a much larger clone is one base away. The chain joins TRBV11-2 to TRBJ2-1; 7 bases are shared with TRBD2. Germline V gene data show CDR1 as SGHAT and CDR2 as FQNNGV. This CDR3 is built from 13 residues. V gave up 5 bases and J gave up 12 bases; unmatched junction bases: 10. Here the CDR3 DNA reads TGTGCCAGCAGCGTCTCTAGCGGCCATGTGCAGTTCTTC. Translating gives CASSVSSGHVQFF. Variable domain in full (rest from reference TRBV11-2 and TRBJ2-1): EAGVAQSPRYKIIEKRQSVAFWCNPISGHATLYWYQQILGQGPKLLIQFQNNGVVDDSQLPKDRFSAERLKGVDSTLKIQPAKLEDSAVYLCASSVSSGHVQFFGPGTRLTVL.

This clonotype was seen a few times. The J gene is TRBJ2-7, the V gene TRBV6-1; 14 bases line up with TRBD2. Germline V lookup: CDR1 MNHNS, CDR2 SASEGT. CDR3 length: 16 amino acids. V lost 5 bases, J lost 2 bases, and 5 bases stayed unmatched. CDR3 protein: CASSPLTSGRAYEQYV. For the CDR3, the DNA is TGTGCCAGCAGTCCTTTGACTAGCGGGAGGGCCTACGAGCAGTACGTC.

CDR3 nucleotides: TGTGCCAGCAGCGATAGCGGGAGGGGTTACGAGCAGTACTTC. Translation: CASSDSGRGYEQYF. This sequence joins TRBV12-3 or TRBV12-4 and TRBJ2-7, with TRBD2 matching over 11 bases. The junction had 5 bases not matched to a gene; V was cut back by 6 bases and J by 4 bases. This CDR3 contains 14 residues.

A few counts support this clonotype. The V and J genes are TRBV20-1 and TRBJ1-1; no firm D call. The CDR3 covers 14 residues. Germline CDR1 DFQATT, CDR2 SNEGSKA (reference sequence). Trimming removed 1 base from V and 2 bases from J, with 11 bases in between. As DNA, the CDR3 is TGCAGTGCTAGAGGATACCTTATTAACACTGAAGCTTTCTTT. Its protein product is CSARGYLINTEAFF.

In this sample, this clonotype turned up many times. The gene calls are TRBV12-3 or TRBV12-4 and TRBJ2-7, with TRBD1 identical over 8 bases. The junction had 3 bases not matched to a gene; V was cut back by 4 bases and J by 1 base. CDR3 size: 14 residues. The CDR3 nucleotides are TGTGCCAGCAGTTCGGGACAGGCTTCCTACGAGCAGTACTTC. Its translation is CASSSGQASYEQYF.

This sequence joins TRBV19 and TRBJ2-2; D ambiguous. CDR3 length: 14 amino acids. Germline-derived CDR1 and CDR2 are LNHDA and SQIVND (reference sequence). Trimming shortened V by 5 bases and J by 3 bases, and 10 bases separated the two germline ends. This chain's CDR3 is CASSLQVDTGELFF. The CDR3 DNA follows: TGTGCCAGTAGTCTGCAGGTAGACACCGGGGAGCTGTTTTTT.

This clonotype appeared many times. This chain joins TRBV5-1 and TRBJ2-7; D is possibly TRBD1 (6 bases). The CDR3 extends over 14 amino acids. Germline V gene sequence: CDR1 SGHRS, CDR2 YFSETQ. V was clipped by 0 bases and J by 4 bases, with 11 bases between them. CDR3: CASSLDRVFYEQYF. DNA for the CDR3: TGCGCCAGCAGCTTGGACAGGGTTTTTTACGAGCAGTACTTC.

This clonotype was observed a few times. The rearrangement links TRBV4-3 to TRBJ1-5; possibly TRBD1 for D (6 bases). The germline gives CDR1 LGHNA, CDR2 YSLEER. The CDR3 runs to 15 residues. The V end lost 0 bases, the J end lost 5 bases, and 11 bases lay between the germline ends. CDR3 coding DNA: TGCGCCAGCAGCCAAGATGGGGGGCCGGATCAGCCCCAGCATTTT. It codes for CASSQDGGPDQPQHF.

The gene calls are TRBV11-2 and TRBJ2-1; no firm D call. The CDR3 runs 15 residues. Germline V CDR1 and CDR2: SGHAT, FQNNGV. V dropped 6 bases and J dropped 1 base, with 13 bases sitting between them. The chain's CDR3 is CASSHSLGSYNEQFF. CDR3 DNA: TGTGCCAGCAGTCACTCCCTCGGGTCCTACAATGAGCAGTTCTTC.

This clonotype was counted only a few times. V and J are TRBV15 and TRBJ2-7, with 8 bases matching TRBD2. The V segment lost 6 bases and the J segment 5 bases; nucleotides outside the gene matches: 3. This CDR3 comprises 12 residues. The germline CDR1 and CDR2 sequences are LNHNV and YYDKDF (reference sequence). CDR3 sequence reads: CATSLAGNEQYF. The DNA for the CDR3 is TGTGCCACCAGTTTAGCGGGAAACGAGCAGTACTTC.

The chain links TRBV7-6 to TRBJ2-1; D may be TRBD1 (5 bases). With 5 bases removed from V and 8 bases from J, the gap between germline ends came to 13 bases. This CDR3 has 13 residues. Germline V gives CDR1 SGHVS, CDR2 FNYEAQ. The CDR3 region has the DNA TGTGCCAGCAGCAGGGGCGGCGACGATGAGCAGTTCTTC. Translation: CASSRGGDDEQFF.

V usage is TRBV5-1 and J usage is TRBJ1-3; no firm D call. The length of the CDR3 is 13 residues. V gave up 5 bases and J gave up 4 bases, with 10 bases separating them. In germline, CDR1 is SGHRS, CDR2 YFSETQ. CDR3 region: CASRVLTGNTIYF. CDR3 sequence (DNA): TGCGCCAGCAGGGTCCTCACGGGAAACACCATATATTTT.

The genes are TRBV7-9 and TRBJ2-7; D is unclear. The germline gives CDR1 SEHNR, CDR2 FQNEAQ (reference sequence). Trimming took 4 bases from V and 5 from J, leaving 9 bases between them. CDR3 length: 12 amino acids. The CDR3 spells CASSSHSNEQYV. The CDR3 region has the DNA TGTGCCAGCAGCTCCCATTCTAACGAGCAGTACGTC.

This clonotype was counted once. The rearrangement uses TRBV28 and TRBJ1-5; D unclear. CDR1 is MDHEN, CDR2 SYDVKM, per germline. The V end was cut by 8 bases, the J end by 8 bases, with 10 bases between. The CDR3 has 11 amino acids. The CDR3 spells CASGRGEPQHF. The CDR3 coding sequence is TGTGCCAGCGGACGCGGGGAGCCCCAGCATTTT.

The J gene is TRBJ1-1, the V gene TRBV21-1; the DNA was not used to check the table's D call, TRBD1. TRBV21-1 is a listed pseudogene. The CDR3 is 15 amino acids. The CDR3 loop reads CASSITPGHLFEAFF. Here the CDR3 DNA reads TGTGCCAGCAGTATTACTCCGGGACACCTATTTGAAGCTTTCTTT.

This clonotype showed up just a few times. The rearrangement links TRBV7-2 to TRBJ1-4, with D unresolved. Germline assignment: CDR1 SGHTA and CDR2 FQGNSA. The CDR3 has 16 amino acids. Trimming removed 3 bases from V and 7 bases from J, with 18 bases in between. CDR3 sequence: CASSLGYTGIGEKLFF. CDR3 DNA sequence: TGTGCCAGCAGCTTGGGTTACACCGGCATTGGTGAAAAACTGTTTTTT.

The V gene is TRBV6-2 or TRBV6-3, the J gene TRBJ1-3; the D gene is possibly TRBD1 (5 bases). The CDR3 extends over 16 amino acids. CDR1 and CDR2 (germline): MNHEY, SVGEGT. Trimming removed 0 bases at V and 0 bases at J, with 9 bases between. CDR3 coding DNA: TGTGCCAGCAGTTACTCGGGACCGCGCTCTGGAAACACCATATATTTT. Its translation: CASSYSGPRSGNTIYF.